What follows describes a single T cell receptor (beta chain). It lacks a known antigen. No base-level quality is on record; no much larger clone is a single base apart. The data were obtained in a study of blood T cell repertoires in COVID-19 (TCRdb year 2020). Looking at the study overall: The collaborator samples originated in the United States, Italy and Spain and spanned the acute and convalescent phases of COVID-19. The prospective study material was composed of cDNA or gDNA derived from T cells, B-cell-depleted T cells, or PBMCs. Subjects who had been exposed to COVID-19, were actively infected with it, or had recovered from it provided the deeply sampled blood TCRbeta repertoires that made up the dataset. The repertoires were released in a freely available public database intended as a resource for research on the immune response to SARS-CoV-2. The samples were drawn from the first 160 participants of the ongoing ImmuneRACE study and from some 1,300 subjects provided by 6 global collaborators. Sample metadata almost always included a de-identified subject ID, COVID-19 status, age in years and sex. Where available, HLA class I and class II types were obtained from metadata supplied by the sample provider rather than from assay-based typing. Summary of the overall study and its limitations: Clinical and demographic metadata were provided uncurated, with the amount varying by source and participant.

The immunoSEQ Assay, a bias-controlled multiplex PCR, was used to amplify TCRbeta CDR3 regions from genomic DNA. In the source study's methods: The number of nucleated cells in each sample was estimated from the amplification of reference gene primers within the assay. To quantify the absolute abundance of each unique TCRbeta CDR3 rearrangement, sequence reads were collapsed and filtered. For each sample, productive Simpson clonality was calculated by taking the square root of Simpson's diversity index across productive rearrangements. TCRdb stores this immuneACCESS table with in-frame sequences only. Part of the clones is absent; in the studies checked, under half of the shortfall reflects unresolved V genes, and no reason is known for the rest. The V and J calls and clone size are taken from that table; D and trimming were inferred from the DNA. In this sample the table shows about 190,000 clones, roughly 82% of which occur a single time. Around 5.5% of the sample is in the top ten clones.

For CDR1 and CDR2, the germline V gene (reference sequence) lists LGHDT and YNNKEL. From the cysteine through the phenylalanine, the CDR3 covers 16 amino acids. The only DNA kept is the CDR3, 48 bases in frame from the first base. For this chain, trimming is 0 bases at the V end and 6 bases at the J end, and the number of junction bases without a gene match is 6. Participants in the prospective study were aged roughly 18 to 95 years, lived in about two dozen United States geographic areas, and enrolled through a virtual design. In the prospective study, cohorts were assigned on the basis of participant-reported clinical history obtained from a screening survey and a study questionnaire. In the prospective study, whole blood, serum and a nasopharyngeal or oropharyngeal swab were collected from each participant by mobile phlebotomists. Participants in the prospective study had the option to provide additional blood draws and questionnaires over an approximately 2-month period. Prospective study blood samples were shipped either frozen or at room temperature before DNA extraction.

Sequenced input: PBMCs or T cells enriched from blood (not recorded which). The origin of this receptor is an older woman with acute COVID-19. Recombination connected TRBV3-1 (or the pseudogene TRBV3-2) to TRBJ2-1; 9 bases in the junction line up with TRBD1. The nucleotides are TGTGCCAGCAGCCAAGATTGGGACAGGGAATCCAATGAGCAGTTCTTC. It encodes CASSQDWDRESNEQFF.